This record concerns one T cell receptor (beta chain) sequence. Measured with immunoSEQ multiplex PCR; TCRdb has only the in-frame clones, and not every one. Of 150,000 to 200,000 clones detected, more than 80% appear once; the ten largest clones hold roughly 2.1%. This record belongs to a study of blood T cell repertoires in COVID-19. For the study at large: The analysed material was cDNA or gDNA that came from T cells, B-cell-depleted T cells, or PBMCs.

Germline CDR1 reads GTSNPN; CDR2 reads SVGIG (reference sequence). V dropped 1 base and J dropped 5; count of bases not matched to a gene: 8. There are 16 residues in the CDR3. This rearrangement joins TRBV30 to TRBJ1-5, with 10 nucleotides matching TRBD1. Sequencing was carried out using peripheral blood. The receptor comes from a woman in her sixties with COVID-19, enrolled during active disease. In DNA form, the CDR3 reads TGTGCCTGGAGTGCCGGGACAGGGGTGCGACATCAGCCCCAGCATTTT. Translating it yields CAWSAGTGVRHQPQHF.